The 3 T cell receptor beta chains below all came from one sample that was sequenced in a study of blood T cell repertoires in COVID-19. Some clones are missing from TCRdb's copy, which holds only in-frame ones; the method was immunoSEQ multiplex PCR. The profile shows around 190,000 clones, 88% of them singletons. Material: peripheral blood. The receptors come from a man aged 50-60 years with COVID-19, enrolled during active disease.

This chain connects TRBV5-4 to TRBJ2-7; weak D call: TRBD1 (6 bases). This CDR3 has 13 amino acids. V gave up 4 bases and J gave up 7 bases, with 15 bases separating them. CDR1 SGHNT and CDR2 YYREEE come from the germline V gene (reference sequence). CDR3 sequence reads: CASSRDTQGEQYF. In DNA, the CDR3 is TGTGCCAGCAGCCGGGACACCCAGGGGGAGCAGTACTTC.

V is TRBV6-2 or TRBV6-3 and J is TRBJ2-1; D may be TRBD1 (5 bases). The CDR3 spans 16 residues. Per the germline V gene, CDR1 is MNHEY and CDR2 is SVGEGT. Trimming shortened V by 4 bases and J by 12 bases, and 25 bases separated the two germline ends. The CDR3 region has the DNA TGTGCCAGCAGTTCTGGGGTCCCTCAAAGGGGATTCGGGCAGTTCTTC. Translating gives CASSSGVPQRGFGQFF.

The chain links TRBV3-1 (or the pseudogene TRBV3-2) to TRBJ1-2; tentatively, D is TRBD1 (5 bases). The germline V gene has CDR1 LGHDT and CDR2 YNNKEL (reference sequence). V was cut by 0 bases and J by 6 bases, with 11 bases left in between. The CDR3 is made up of 14 amino acids. Here the CDR3 DNA reads TGTGCCAGCAGCCAAGATCAGACAGCAAATGGCTACACCTTC. This sequence encodes CASSQDQTANGYTF.